The clone carrying this TCR beta chain was counted a few times. The antigen is undetermined. This sample stems from a study of CD8 T cells in ankylosing spondylitis. Broader study findings: Made up of 7 to 9 highly homologous variants, a TCR beta motif appeared characteristic of ankylosing spondylitis blood. Disease-linked clones were reportedly significantly enriched in matched ankylosing spondylitis synovial fluid.

MiXCR was run by TCRdb on the 5' RACE reads, yielding one entry per CDR3 protein. The sample holds about 400,000 distinct CDR3 sequences, about 20% seen once. Trimming cost V 2 bases and J 2 bases; bases outside gene matches: 7. This CDR3 has 17 residues. Per germline, CDR1 SEHNR and CDR2 FQNEAQ (reference sequence). The sample consisted of blood, either unsorted or a sorted T cell fraction (not recorded which). The clonotype originates from a male donor with ankylosing spondylitis or in good health (not recorded which). V gene TRBV7-9 combines with J gene TRBJ2-3; 10 positions agree with TRBD1. CDR3: CASSLSGTGVFTDTQYF. The CDR3 DNA sequence: TGTGCCAGCAGCTTATCCGGGACAGGGGTTTTCACAGATACGCAGTATTTT. Variable domain in full (rest from reference TRBV7-9 and TRBJ2-3): DTGVSQNPRHKITKRGQNVTFRCDPISEHNRLYWYRQTLGQGPEFLTYFQNEAQLEKSRLLSDRFSAERPKGSFSTLEIQRTEQGDSAMYLCASSLSGTGVFTDTQYFGPGTRLTVL.